This T cell receptor beta chain was sequenced for a study of blood T cells in healthy people across ages. Study findings and constraints: Leaving the PBMCs unsorted stopped any conclusive comparison of naive versus antigen-experienced cells.

The sample, approximately 11 milliliters of peripheral blood, was drawn from each donor. Using a J-beta primer mix together with a sample-barcoded 5' primer, a second PCR was run for roughly 6 to 12 cycles. Unique molecular identifiers of 12 random nucleotides labeled each cDNA. TCRdb reprocessed the 5' RACE reads via MiXCR and lists one record per CDR3 protein. Of around 650,000 distinct CDR3 sequences listed, 40% to 45% are singletons. The germline V gene encodes CDR1 LGHDT and CDR2 YNNKEL (reference sequence). Trimming took 0 bases from V and 4 from J, leaving 10 bases between them. CDR3 size: 15 residues. This clonotype was observed a handful of times. Its antigen remains unidentified.

The chain recombines TRBV3-1 with TRBJ1-5, with TRBD1 as a possible D gene (6 bases). The sample consisted of blood. This TCR was recovered from a man older than 75 in good health. Written as DNA, the CDR3 is TGTGCCAGCAGCCAAGATCGACAGGATAATCAGCCCCAGCATTTT. Translating gives CASSQDRQDNQPQHF.